This is a list of T cell receptor beta chains from one sample in a study of T cell changes during pregnancy in multiple sclerosis. Only in-frame clones appear in the TCRdb table, and some are missing; sequencing was by immunoSEQ multiplex PCR. There are roughly 71,000 clones in the sample; 92% occur only once, and 1.6% lies in the top ten. The sequences come from peripheral blood, collected in the first trimester of pregnancy. These receptor sequences come from a female donor in good health, enrolled as a control in a pregnancy study. Each CDR3 is given with its conserved first and last residue. Fields, in order: V gene, CDR3 protein.

TRBV5-5 | CASSLAGELYYEQYF
TRBV29-1 | CSVESQATGYTF
TRBV7-2 | CASAARNAGEQYF
TRBV13 | CASSERLAGGYEQYF
TRBV27 | CASSLKGDEQYF
TRBV28 | CASSERQQVREQFF
TRBV27 | CASSLGGGTFTYEQYF
TRBV5-1 | CASSLSVGRANEQYF
TRBV5-1 | CASRDGTGSLETQYF
TRBV4-1 | CASSQGTSGIYNEQFF
TRBV6-1 | CASSGQAISGNTVYF
TRBV7-2 | CASSSSGTSGIAQYF